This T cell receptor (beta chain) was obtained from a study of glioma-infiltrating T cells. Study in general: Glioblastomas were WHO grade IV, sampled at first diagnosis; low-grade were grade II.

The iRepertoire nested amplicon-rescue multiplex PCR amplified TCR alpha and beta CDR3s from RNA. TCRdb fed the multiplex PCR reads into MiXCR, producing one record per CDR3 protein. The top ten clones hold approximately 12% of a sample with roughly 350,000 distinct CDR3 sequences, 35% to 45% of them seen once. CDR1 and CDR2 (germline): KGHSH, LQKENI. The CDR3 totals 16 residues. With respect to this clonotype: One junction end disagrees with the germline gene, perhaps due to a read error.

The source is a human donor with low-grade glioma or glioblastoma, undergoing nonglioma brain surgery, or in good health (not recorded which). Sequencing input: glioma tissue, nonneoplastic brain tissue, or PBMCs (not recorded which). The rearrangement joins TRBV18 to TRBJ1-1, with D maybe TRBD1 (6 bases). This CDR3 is CARSPMAGALGGEAFF. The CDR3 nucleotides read TGTGCCAGATCACCGATGGCAGGGGCCCTCGGAGGAGAAGCTTTCTTT.